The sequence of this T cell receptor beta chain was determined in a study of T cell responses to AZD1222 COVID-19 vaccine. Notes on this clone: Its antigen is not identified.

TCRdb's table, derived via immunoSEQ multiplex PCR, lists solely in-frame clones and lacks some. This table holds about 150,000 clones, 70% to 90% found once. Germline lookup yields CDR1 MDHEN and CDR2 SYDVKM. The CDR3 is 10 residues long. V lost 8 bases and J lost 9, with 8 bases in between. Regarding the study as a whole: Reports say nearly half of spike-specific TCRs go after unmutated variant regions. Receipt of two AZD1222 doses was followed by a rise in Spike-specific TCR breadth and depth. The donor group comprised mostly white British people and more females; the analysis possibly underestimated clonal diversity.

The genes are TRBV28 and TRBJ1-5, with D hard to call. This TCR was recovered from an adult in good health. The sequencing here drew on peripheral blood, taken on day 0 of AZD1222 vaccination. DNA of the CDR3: TGTGCCAGCCACAGTTCGCCCCAGCATTTT. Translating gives CASHSSPQHF.